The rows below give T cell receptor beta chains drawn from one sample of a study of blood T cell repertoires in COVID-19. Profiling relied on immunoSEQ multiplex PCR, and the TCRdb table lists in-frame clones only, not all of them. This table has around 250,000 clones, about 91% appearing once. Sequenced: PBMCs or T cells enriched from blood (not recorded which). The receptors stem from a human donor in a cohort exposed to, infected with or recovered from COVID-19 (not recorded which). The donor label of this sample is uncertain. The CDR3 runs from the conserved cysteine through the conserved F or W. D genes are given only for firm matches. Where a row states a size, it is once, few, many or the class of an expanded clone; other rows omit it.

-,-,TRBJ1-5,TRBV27,CASSLGRNQPQHF,TGTGCCAGCAGTTTAGGGCGCAATCAGCCCCAGCATTTT
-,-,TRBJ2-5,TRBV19,CASSRAYQETQYF,TGTGCCAGTAGCCGAGCGTACCAAGAGACCCAGTACTTC
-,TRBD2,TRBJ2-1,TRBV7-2,CASSLAVGGNEQFF,TGTGCCAGCAGCTTAGCGGTGGGGGGGAATGAGCAGTTCTTC
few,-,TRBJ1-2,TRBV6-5,CASTPGDADYGYTF,TGTGCCAGCACCCCGGGGGACGCGGACTATGGCTACACCTTC
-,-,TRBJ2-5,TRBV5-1,CASSLTNQETQYF,TGCGCCAGCAGCTTGACTAACCAAGAGACCCAGTACTTC
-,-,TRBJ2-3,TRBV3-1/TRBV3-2,CASSHPRGGGGRLRGTDTQYF,TGTGCCAGCAGCCACCCCAGGGGGGGCGGGGGGCGCCTTCGGGGCACAGATACGCAGTATTTT
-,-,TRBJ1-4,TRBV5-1,CASSLGEVGEKLFF,TGCGCCAGCAGCTTGGGGGAGGTGGGAGAAAAACTGTTTTTT
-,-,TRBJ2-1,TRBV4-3,CASSQETVDNEQFF,TGCGCCAGCAGCCAAGAGACAGTGGACAATGAGCAGTTCTTC
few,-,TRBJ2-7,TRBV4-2,CASSQDSMYEQYF,TGTGCCAGCAGCCAAGATAGCATGTACGAGCAGTACTTC
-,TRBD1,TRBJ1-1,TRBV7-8,CASSPTGQEMTDAFF,TGTGCCAGCAGCCCCACGGGACAGGAGATGACGGACGCTTTCTTT
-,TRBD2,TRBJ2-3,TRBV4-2,CASSQVGAGGGGTQYF,TGTGCCAGCAGCCAAGTGGGTGCGGGGGGCGGTGGTACGCAGTATTTT
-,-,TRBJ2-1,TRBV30,CAWSAVGSSYNEQFF,TGTGCCTGGAGTGCGGTGGGGAGCTCCTACAATGAGCAGTTCTTC
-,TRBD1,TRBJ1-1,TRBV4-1,CASSPRGPENTEAFF,TGCGCCAGCAGTCCTAGGGGGCCCGAGAACACTGAAGCTTTCTTT
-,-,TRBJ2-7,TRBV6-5,CASSSLGGLSYEQYF,TGTGCCAGCAGCTCTCTCGGGGGGCTCTCCTACGAGCAGTACTTC
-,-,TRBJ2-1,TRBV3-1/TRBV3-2,CASSQDRTANNEQFF,TGTGCCAGCAGCCAAGATCGGACAGCAAACAATGAGCAGTTCTTC
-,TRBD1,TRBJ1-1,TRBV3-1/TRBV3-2,CASSQVGQQNTEAFF,TGTGCCAGCAGCCAAGTGGGACAGCAGAACACTGAAGCTTTCTTT
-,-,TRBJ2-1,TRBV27,CASRKAAHSYNEQFF,TGTGCCAGCAGGAAAGCGGCTCACTCCTACAATGAGCAGTTCTTC
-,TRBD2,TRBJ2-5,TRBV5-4,CASSLWLPRGGGETQYF,TGTGCCAGCAGCTTGTGGCTGCCGCGGGGGGGCGGGGAGACCCAGTACTTC
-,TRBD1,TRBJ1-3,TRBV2,CASTSRGYGNTIYF,TGTGCCAGCACGAGCAGGGGGTATGGAAACACCATATATTTT
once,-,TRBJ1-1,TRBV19,CASAGSSFKEAFF,TGTGCCAGCGCCGGGTCTTCATTTAAAGAGGCTTTCTTT
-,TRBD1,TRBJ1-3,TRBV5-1,CASSSNPGQTDTIYF,TGCGCCAGCAGCTCAAATCCGGGACAGACTGATACCATATATTTT
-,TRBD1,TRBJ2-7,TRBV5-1,CASSGGQGILSYEQYF,TGCGCCAGCAGCGGGGGACAGGGGATTCTTTCCTACGAGCAGTACTTC
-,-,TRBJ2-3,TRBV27,CASSSLQAARGTQYF,TGTGCCAGCAGTTCCTTACAGGCCGCGCGGGGTACGCAGTATTTT
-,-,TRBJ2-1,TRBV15,CATSRDQGIPSSYNEQFF,TGTGCCACCAGCAGAGATCAGGGCATTCCAAGCTCCTACAATGAGCAGTTCTTC
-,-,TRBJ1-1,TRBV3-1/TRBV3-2,CASSHIRAMNTEAFF,TGTGCCAGCAGCCACATCAGGGCCATGAACACTGAAGCTTTCTTT
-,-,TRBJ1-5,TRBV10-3,CAISGGEGQDDQPQHF,TGTGCCATCAGCGGGGGGGAGGGGCAGGATGACCAGCCCCAGCATTTT